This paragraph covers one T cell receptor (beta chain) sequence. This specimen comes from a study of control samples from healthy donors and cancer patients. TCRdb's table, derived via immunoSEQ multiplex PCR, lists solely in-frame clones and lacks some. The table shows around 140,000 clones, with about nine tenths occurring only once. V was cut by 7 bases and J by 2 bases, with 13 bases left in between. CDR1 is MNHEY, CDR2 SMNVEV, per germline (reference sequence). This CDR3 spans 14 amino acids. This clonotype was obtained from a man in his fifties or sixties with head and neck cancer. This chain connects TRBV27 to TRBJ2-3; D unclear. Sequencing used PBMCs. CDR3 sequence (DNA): TGTGCCAGCAAGCCAGACGCTGTCACAGATACGCAGTATTTT. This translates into CASKPDAVTDTQYF.